The clone carrying this T cell receptor beta chain was seen repeatedly, ten times or more. Its antigen is currently unknown. The data derive from a study of early T cells in non-severe SARS-CoV-2 infection. Study background: Sequenced material consisted of bulk RNA (from unsorted whole blood), and chains were unpaired. Overall study results and limits: Private and CD4 specificities were missed by VDJdb matching, skewed to anti-spike CD8.

The junction had 7 bases not matched to a gene; V was cut back by 3 bases and J by 6 bases. Germline values: CDR1 KGHSH, CDR2 LQKENI. CDR3 size: 16 residues. In the library, individual cDNA molecules carried attached unique molecular identifiers. TCRdb fed the 5' RACE reads into MiXCR, producing one record per CDR3 protein. The table includes roughly 80,000 distinct CDR3 sequences, around an eighth detected once. The sequence was obtained from an adult who was a healthcare worker with PCR-confirmed SARS-CoV-2 infection or an uninfected control (not recorded which). Sequenced: whole blood. The chain links TRBV18 to TRBJ2-1; the match to TRBD2 covers 11 bases. CDR3 coding DNA: TGTGCCAGCTCACCCCCACTAGCGGGAGTCGGCAATGAGCAGTTCTTC. Translation gives CASSPPLAGVGNEQFF.